This T cell receptor beta chain was captured by sequencing in a study of CD8+ T cells in alopecia areata. Whole-study findings and limits: It was lesional scalp, especially alopecia totalis/universalis, that showed higher clonality than normal scalp.

As for this clone: Its cognate antigen is unknown.

Germline V CDR1 and CDR2: LGHNA, YNFKEQ. The CDR3 has 14 amino acids. Trimming cost V 0 bases and J 7 bases, with 12 bases left between them. Following RNA extraction, reverse transcription yielded cDNA that acted as the sequencing template. The data were produced by immunoSEQ multiplex PCR, yet TCRdb's version contains in-frame clones alone and is incomplete. The sample consists of about 120,000 clones, roughly 50% of them appearing once. Patients with alopecia areata provided lesional scalp punch biopsies as well as peripheral blood. V usage is TRBV4-2 and J usage is TRBJ2-5; D unresolved. This TCR was recovered from a human donor with alopecia areata. This specimen consisted of CD8+ T cells sorted from blood, obtained at week 0. CDR3 in amino acids: CASSQDWAVGTQYF. The CDR3 DNA follows: TGTGCCAGCAGCCAAGACTGGGCAGTGGGGACCCAGTACTTC.